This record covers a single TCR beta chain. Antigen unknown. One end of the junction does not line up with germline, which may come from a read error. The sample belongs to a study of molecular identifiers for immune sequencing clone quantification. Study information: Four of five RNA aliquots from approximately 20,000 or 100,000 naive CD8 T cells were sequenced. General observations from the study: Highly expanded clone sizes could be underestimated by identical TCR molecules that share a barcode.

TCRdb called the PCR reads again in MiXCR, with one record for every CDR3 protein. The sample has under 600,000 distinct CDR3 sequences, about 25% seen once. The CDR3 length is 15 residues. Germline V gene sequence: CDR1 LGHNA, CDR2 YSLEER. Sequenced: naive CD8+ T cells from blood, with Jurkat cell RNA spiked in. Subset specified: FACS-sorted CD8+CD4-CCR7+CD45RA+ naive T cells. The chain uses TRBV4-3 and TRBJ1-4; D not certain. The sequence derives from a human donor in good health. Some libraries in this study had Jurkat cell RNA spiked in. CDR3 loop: CASSQDRTHNEKQFF. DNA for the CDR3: TGCGCCAGCAGCCAAGACAGAACCCATAATGAAAAACAGTTTTTT.